Sequencing of this T cell receptor beta chain was carried out in a study of cytomegalovirus exposure and HLA in healthy donors. Whole-study results and caveats: Available immune exposure information covered CMV serostatus only.

To note about this clone: Antigen unknown.

V gave up 0 bases and J gave up 2 bases; unmatched junction bases: 5. Germline V gene sequence: CDR1 LGHNA, CDR2 YSLEER. This CDR3 comprises 16 residues. The PCR used 60 Vbeta and 13 Jbeta primers. Sequenced by immunoSEQ multiplex PCR; TCRdb stores in-frame clones only, minus some. The sample holds 70,000 to 90,000 clones, 63% seen once. Although they were nominally healthy when sampled, donors likely had unrecorded immune exposures. Sequencing was performed on PBMCs. The TCR sequence derives from a woman in her thirties or forties in good health and CMV-seropositive. The chain links TRBV4-3 to TRBJ1-2; 8 bases fit TRBD1. In nucleotides, the CDR3 is TGCGCCAGCAGCCAAGATGCCGGACAGGGCAACTATGGCTACACCTTC. Its protein product is CASSQDAGQGNYGYTF.